This is a list of T cell receptor beta chains from one sample in a study of CD8 T cells in ankylosing spondylitis. Via MiXCR, TCRdb re-called the 5' RACE reads, giving one row per CDR3 protein. The sample yields some 71,000 distinct CDR3 sequences, about 5.7% seen once. Sequences were obtained from blood, either unsorted or a sorted T cell fraction (not recorded which). These TCRs come from a male donor with ankylosing spondylitis or in good health (not recorded which). The CDR3 runs from the conserved cysteine through the conserved F or W. The D gene is left open where the match is weak. Size tells how often a clone was seen (once, few, many) or the class of an expanded clone, and some rows leave it out.

v_gene	d_gene	abundance	j_gene	CDR3aa	CDR3nt
TRBV27	NA	few	TRBJ1-2	CASQGRGGYTF	TGTGCCAGTCAGGGGAGGGGTGGCTACACCTTC
TRBV10-3	TRBD1	many	TRBJ1-1	CAITLQGGGTEAFF	TGTGCCATCACCCTACAGGGGGGCGGAACTGAAGCTTTCTTT
TRBV20-1	NA	many	TRBJ2-1	CSVEGRVYNEQFF	TGCAGTGTCGAGGGCAGGGTCTACAATGAGCAGTTCTTC
TRBV5-1	NA	many	TRBJ2-7	CASSLFSSNEQYF	TGCGCCAGCAGCTTGTTCTCCAGTAACGAGCAGTACTTC
TRBV28	TRBD1	NA	TRBJ1-5	CASSPTGFQSQPQHF	TGTGCCAGCAGTCCGACAGGGTTTCAAAGTCAGCCCCAGCATTTT
TRBV29-1	NA	many	TRBJ2-5	CSVDAREKETQYF	TGCAGCGTTGATGCCAGGGAGAAAGAGACCCAGTACTTC
TRBV3-1	NA	many	TRBJ1-1	CASSQGASAGNTEAFF	TGTGCCAGCAGCCAAGGCGCGTCAGCGGGGAACACTGAAGCTTTCTTT
TRBV4-1	TRBD2	many	TRBJ2-1	CASSPTSGTYNEQFF	TGCGCCAGCAGCCCCACTAGCGGGACCTACAATGAGCAGTTCTTC
TRBV12-3/TRBV12-4	NA	many	TRBJ1-1	CASSFQGLPEAFF	TGTGCCAGCAGTTTTCAGGGATTGCCTGAAGCTTTCTTT
TRBV6-2/TRBV6-3	NA	many	TRBJ2-1	CASSYLRPTRNEQFF	TGTGCCAGCAGTTATCTCAGACCAACTAGGAATGAGCAGTTCTTC